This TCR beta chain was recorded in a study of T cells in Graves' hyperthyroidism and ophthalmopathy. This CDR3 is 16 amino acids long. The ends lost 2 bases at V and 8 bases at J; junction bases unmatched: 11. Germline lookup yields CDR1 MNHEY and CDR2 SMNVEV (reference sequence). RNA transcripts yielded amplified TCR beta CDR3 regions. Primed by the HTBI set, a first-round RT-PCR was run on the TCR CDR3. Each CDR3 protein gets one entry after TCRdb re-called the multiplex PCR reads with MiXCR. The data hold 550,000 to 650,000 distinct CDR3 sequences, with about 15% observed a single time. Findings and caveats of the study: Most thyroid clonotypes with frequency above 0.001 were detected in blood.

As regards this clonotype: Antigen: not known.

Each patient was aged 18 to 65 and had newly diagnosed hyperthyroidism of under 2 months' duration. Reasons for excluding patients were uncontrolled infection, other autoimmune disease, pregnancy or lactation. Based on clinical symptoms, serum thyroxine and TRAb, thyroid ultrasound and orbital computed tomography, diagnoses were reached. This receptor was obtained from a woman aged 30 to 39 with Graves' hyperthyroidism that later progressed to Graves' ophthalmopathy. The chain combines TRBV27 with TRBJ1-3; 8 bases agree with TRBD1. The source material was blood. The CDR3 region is CASSLAGGQGADTIYF. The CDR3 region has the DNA TGTGCCAGCAGTTTAGCGGGGGGGCAGGGGGCTGACACCATATATTTT.